Each of the 10 T cell receptor beta chains below was sequenced from the same sample in a study of blood T cell repertoires in COVID-19. Assay used: immunoSEQ multiplex PCR; TCRdb lists only in-frame clones, some missing. The sample consists of a few hundred thousand clones, approximately 86% of them appearing once. Input material: peripheral blood. The receptors derive from a man between 18 and 35 years old with active or convalescent COVID-19.

This chain links TRBV18 with TRBJ1-5; 11 nucleotides match TRBD1. Germline CDR1 and CDR2: KGHSH and LQKENI. The trim removed 0 bases at V and 7 bases at J, leaving 5 bases unmatched. CDR3 length: 16 residues. This CDR3 reads CASSPPGTGGSQPQHF. CDR3 DNA: TGTGCCAGCTCACCACCCGGGACAGGGGGGAGCCAGCCCCAGCATTTT.

The rearrangement joins TRBV18 to TRBJ2-7; TRBD2 aligns across 9 bases. The CDR3 runs 15 residues. The V segment lost 3 bases and the J segment 5 bases; nucleotides outside the gene matches: 8. Per germline, CDR1 KGHSH and CDR2 LQKENI. CDR3 nucleotides: TGTGCCAGCTCACCTCTAGCGGGAATCGAAAACGAGCAGTACTTC. Its translation is CASSPLAGIENEQYF.

The V gene is TRBV7-2, the J gene TRBJ1-5; D is unclear. V was pared by 0 bases and J by 7 bases, with 22 bases between. The CDR3 has 18 residues. CDR1 and CDR2 from the germline V gene are SGHTA and FQGNSA. The CDR3 reads CASSLAPRPHSPEQPQHF. The CDR3 coding sequence is TGTGCCAGCAGCTTAGCGCCCCGGCCCCATTCACCGGAGCAGCCCCAGCATTTT.

CDR3 DNA sequence: TGCAGCGCGACAGGGGACACCGGGGAGCTGTTTTTT. Residues: CSATGDTGELFF. The gene calls are TRBV29-1 and TRBJ2-2; 8 bases match TRBD1. J gave up 3 bases and V 7 bases, and 1 base lay outside the gene matches. The CDR3 runs to 12 residues. Per germline, CDR1 SQVTM and CDR2 ANQGSEA.

This sequence joins TRBV9 and TRBJ2-3, with 8 bases matching TRBD2. Germline V gene lookup returns CDR1 SGDLS and CDR2 YYNGEE. The CDR3 has 13 residues. V shed 7 bases, J shed 8 bases, and the junction held 9 bases outside the gene matches. The CDR3 DNA sequence: TGTGCCAGCGGAGCGGGAGCGGTTGGTACGCAGTATTTT. It yields the protein CASGAGAVGTQYF.

The V and J genes are TRBV4-1 and TRBJ1-1; D perhaps matches TRBD1 (5 bases). This CDR3 region has 15 residues. V lost 3 bases, J lost 3 bases, and 14 bases lay in between. Germline-derived CDR1 and CDR2 are MGHRA and YSYEKL. The CDR3 DNA sequence: TGCGCCAGCAGCCACCCAATTGGGGCACACACTGAAGCTTTCTTT. Translating gives CASSHPIGAHTEAFF.

The chain carries TRBV2 and TRBJ1-6; TRBD1 agrees at 7 bases. V lost 0 bases, J lost 7 bases, and 6 bases stayed unmatched. This CDR3 comprises 16 residues. The germline CDR1 and CDR2 sequences are SNHLY and FYNNEI. The CDR3 reads CASSEARGTANSPLHF. The DNA of the CDR3 is TGTGCCAGCAGTGAAGCTCGAGGGACAGCGAATTCACCCCTCCACTTT.

The V call is TRBV19, the J call TRBJ2-3; 8 bases align to TRBD1. Losses at the gene ends were 5 bases for V and 1 base for J; bases not matched to a gene: 14. This CDR3 region has 18 residues. The V gene's germline CDR1 is LNHDA and CDR2 SQIVND (reference sequence). The CDR3 loop reads CASSQMPQGARGTDTQYF. As DNA, the CDR3 is TGTGCCAGTAGTCAAATGCCTCAGGGGGCGCGTGGCACAGATACGCAGTATTTT.

The chain carries TRBV18 and TRBJ1-2; a possible D gene is TRBD1 (6 bases). The germline gives CDR1 KGHSH, CDR2 LQKENI. V lost 3 bases to trimming and J lost 5 bases, with 13 bases between them. This CDR3 is built from 14 residues. The CDR3: CASSPDRTLYGYTF. The CDR3 region has the DNA TGTGCCAGCTCACCTGACAGGACCCTTTATGGCTACACCTTC.

The V and J genes are TRBV3-1 (or the pseudogene TRBV3-2) and TRBJ1-1, with a tentative D call TRBD1 (5 bases). This CDR3 region has 13 residues. Germline CDR1 is LGHDT and CDR2 is YNNKEL (reference sequence). V was cut by 1 base and J by 8 bases, with 11 bases left in between. As DNA, the CDR3 is TGTGCCAGCAGCCAAGTTGACGGGGGGGAAGCTTTCTTT. This sequence encodes CASSQVDGGEAFF.